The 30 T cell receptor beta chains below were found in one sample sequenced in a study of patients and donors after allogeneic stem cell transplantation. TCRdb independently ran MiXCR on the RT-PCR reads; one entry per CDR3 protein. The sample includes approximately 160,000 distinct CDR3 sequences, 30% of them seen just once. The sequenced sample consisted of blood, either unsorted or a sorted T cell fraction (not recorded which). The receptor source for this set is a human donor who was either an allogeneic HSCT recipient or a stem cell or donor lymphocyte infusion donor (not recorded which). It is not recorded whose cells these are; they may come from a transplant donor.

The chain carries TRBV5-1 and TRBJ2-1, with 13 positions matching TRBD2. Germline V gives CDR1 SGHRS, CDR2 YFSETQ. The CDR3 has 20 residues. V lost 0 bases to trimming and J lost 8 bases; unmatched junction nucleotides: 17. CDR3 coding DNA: TGCGCCAGCAGCTTGGCCCTGGGACCCTCGACTAGCGGGAGGATGGATGAGCAGTTCTTC. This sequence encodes CASSLALGPSTSGRMDEQFF.

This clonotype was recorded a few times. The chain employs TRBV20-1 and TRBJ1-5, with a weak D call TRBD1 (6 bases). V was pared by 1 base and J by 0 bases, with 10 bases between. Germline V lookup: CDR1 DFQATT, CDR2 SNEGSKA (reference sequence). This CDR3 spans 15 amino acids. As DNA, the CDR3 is TGCAGTGCTAGAGGGCGGACAGATAGCAATCAGCCCCAGCATTTT. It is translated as CSARGRTDSNQPQHF.

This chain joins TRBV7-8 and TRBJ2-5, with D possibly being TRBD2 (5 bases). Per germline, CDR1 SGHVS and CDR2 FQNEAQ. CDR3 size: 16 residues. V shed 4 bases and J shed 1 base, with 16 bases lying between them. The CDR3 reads CASSYRTAVAQETQYF. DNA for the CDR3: TGTGCCAGCAGCTACCGGACTGCGGTTGCCCAAGAGACCCAGTACTTC.

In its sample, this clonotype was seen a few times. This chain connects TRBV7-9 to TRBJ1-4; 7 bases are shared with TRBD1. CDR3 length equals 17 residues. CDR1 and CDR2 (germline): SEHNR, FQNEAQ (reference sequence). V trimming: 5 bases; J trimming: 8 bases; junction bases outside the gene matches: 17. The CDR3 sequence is CASSAIRYGTANEKLFF. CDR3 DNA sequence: TGTGCCAGCAGCGCTATCCGTTACGGGACAGCAAACGAAAAACTGTTTTTT.

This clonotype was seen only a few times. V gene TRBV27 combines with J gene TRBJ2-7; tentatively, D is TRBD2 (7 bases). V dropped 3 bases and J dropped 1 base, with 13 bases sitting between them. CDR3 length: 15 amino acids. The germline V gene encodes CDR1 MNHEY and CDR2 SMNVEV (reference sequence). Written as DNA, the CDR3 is TGTGCCAGCAGTTTGACTGAGGGGGGGTCCTACGAGCAGTACTTC. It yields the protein CASSLTEGGSYEQYF.

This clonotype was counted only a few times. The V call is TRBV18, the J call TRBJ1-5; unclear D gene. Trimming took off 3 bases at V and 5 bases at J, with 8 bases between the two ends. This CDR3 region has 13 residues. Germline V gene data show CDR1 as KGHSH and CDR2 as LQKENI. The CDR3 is CASSPRSDQPQHF. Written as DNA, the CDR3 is TGTGCCAGCTCACCGAGGAGTGATCAGCCCCAGCATTTT.

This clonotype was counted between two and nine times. The chain's CDR3 is CASSRRTSGMNEQFF. The CDR3 DNA follows: TGTGCCAGCAGCCGCCGGACTAGCGGGATGAATGAGCAGTTCTTC. The chain carries TRBV9 and TRBJ2-1, with 12 bases that match TRBD2. CDR1 and CDR2 (germline): SGDLS, YYNGEE. The trim removed 4 bases at V and 7 bases at J, leaving 6 bases unmatched. The CDR3 has 15 residues. Full variable domain (missing parts from reference TRBV9 and TRBJ2-1): DSGVTQTPKHLITATGQRVTLRCSPRSGDLSVYWYQQSLDQGLQFLIQYYNGEERAKGNILERFSAQQFPDLHSELNLSSLELGDSALYFCASSRRTSGMNEQFFGPGTRLTVL.

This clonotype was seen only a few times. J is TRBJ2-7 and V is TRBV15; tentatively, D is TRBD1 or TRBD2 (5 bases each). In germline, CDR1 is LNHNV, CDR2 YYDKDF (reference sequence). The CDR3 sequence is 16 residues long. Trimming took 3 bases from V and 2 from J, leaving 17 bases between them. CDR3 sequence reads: CATSRGTQLSAYEQYF. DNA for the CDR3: TGTGCCACCAGCAGGGGGACGCAACTATCCGCCTACGAGCAGTACTTC. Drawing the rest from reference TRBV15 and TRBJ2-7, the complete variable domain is DAMVIQNPRYQVTQFGKPVTLSCSQTLNHNVMYWYQQKSSQAPKLLFHYYDKDFNNEADTPDNFQSRRPNTSFCFLDIRSPGLGDTAMYLCATSRGTQLSAYEQYFGPGTRLTVT.

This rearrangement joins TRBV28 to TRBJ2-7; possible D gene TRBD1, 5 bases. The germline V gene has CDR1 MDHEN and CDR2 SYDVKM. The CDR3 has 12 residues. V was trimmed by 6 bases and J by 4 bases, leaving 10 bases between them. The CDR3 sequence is CASRPAGYEQYF. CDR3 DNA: TGTGCCAGCAGACCGGCAGGGTACGAGCAGTACTTC.

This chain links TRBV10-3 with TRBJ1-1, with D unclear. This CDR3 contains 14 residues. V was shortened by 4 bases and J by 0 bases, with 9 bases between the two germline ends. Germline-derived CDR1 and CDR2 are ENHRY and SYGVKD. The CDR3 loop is CAISGGVMNTEAFF. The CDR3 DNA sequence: TGTGCCATCAGTGGTGGGGTGATGAACACTGAAGCTTTCTTT.

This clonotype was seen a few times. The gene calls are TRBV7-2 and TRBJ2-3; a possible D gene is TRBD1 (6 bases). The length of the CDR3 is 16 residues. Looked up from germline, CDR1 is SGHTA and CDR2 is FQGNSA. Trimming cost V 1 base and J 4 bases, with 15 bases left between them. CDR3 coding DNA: TGTGCCAGCAGCTTAGGAGGGGCCTGGGGGCCAGATACGCAGTATTTT. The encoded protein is CASSLGGAWGPDTQYF. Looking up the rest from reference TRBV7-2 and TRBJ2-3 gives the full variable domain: GAGVSQSPSNKVTEKGKDVELRCDPISGHTALYWYRQSLGQGLEFLIYFQGNSAPDKSGLPSDRFSAERTGGSVSTLTIQRTQQEDSAVYLCASSLGGAWGPDTQYFGPGTRLTVL.

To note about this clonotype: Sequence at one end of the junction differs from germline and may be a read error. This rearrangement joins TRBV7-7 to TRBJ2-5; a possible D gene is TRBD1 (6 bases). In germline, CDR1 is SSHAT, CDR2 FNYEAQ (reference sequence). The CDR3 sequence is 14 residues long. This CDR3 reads CASSWDKLGETQYF. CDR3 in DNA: TGTGCTAGCAGCTGGGACAAGCTAGGAGAGACCCAGTACTTC.

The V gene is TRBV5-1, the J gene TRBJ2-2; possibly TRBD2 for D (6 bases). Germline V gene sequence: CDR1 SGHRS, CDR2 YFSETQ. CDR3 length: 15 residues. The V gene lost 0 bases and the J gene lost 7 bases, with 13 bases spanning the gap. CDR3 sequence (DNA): TGCGCCAGCAGCTTGGTCGCGGGGTTGAGCGGGGAGCTGTTTTTT. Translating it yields CASSLVAGLSGELFF.

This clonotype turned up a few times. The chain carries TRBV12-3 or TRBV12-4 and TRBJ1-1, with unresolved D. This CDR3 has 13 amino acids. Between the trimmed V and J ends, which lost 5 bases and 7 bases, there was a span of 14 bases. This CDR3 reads CASSHGKGVEAFF. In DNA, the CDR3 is TGTGCCAGCAGTCACGGGAAGGGAGTTGAAGCTTTCTTT.

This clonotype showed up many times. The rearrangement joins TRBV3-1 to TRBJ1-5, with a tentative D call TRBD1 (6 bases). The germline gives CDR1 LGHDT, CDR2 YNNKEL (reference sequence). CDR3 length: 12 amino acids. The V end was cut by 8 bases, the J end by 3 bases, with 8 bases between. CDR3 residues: CASGDTNQPQHF. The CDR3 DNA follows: TGTGCCAGCGGGGACACCAATCAGCCCCAGCATTTT.

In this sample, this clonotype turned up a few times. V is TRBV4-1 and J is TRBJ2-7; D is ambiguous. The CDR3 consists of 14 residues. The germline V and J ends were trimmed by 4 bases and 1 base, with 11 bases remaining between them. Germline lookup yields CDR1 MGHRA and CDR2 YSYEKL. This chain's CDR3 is CASSPEANSYEQYF. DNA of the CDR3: TGCGCCAGCAGCCCCGAGGCGAATTCCTACGAGCAGTACTTC.

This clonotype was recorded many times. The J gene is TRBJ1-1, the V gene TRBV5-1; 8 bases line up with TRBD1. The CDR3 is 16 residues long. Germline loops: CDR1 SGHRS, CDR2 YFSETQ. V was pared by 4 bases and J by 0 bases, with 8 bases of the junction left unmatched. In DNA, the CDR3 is TGCGCCAGCAGCAAGGGACAGGAACTTATGAACACTGAAGCTTTCTTT. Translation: CASSKGQELMNTEAFF.

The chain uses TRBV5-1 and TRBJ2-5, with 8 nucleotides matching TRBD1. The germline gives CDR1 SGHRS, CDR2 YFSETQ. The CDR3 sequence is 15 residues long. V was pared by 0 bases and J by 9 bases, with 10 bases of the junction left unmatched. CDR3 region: CASSLDDRGRGAQYF. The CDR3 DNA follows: TGCGCCAGCAGCTTGGACGACAGGGGCCGTGGTGCCCAGTACTTC.

DNA for the CDR3: TGCAGCGTTGGAACCCTCTCAGGAAACACCATATATTTT. This codes for CSVGTLSGNTIYF. This chain joins TRBV29-1 and TRBJ1-3; D call uncertain. Trimming shortened V by 4 bases and J by 4 bases, and 11 bases separated the two germline ends. Germline CDR1 reads SQVTM; CDR2 reads ANQGSEA. The CDR3 totals 13 residues.

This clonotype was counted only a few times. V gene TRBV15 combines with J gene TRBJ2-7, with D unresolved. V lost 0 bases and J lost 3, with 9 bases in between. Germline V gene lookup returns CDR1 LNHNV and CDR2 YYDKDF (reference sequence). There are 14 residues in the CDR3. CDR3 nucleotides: TGTGCCACCAGCAGAGATATTGGATTCTACGAGCAGTACTTC. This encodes CATSRDIGFYEQYF. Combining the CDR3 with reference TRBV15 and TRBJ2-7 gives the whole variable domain DAMVIQNPRYQVTQFGKPVTLSCSQTLNHNVMYWYQQKSSQAPKLLFHYYDKDFNNEADTPDNFQSRRPNTSFCFLDIRSPGLGDTAMYLCATSRDIGFYEQYFGPGTRLTVT.

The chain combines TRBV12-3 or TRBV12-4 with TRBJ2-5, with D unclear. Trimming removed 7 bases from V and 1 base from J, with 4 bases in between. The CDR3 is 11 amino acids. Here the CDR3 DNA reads TGTGCCAGCAAACTCCAAGAGACCCAGTACTTC. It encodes CASKLQETQYF.

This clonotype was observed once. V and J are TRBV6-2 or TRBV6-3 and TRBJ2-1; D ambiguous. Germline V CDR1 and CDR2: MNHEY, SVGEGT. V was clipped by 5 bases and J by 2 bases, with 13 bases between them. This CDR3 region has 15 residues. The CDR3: CASSTALGPYNEQFF. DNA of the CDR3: TGTGCCAGCAGTACCGCCCTTGGGCCCTACAATGAGCAGTTCTTC.

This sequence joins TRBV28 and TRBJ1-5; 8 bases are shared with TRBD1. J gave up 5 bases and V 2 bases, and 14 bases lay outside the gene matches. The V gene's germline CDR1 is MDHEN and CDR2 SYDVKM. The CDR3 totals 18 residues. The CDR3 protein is CASSLDYWDRTYYQPQHF. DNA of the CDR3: TGTGCCAGCAGTTTAGACTATTGGGACAGGACTTATTATCAGCCCCAGCATTTT.

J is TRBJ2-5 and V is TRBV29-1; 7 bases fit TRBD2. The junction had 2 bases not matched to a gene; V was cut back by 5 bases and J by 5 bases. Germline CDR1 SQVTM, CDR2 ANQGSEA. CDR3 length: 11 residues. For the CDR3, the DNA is TGCAGCGTTTACGGGGGGGAGACCCAGTACTTC. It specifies CSVYGGETQYF.

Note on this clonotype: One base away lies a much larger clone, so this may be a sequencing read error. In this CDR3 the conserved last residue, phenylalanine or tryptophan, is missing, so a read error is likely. For the CDR3, the DNA is TGCGCCAGCAGCCAAGACCCGACAGGGAATTCACCCCTCCACTTG. It codes for CASSQDPTGNSPLHL. The rearrangement uses TRBV4-3 and TRBJ1-6; 7 bases align to TRBD1. The CDR3 has 15 residues. Germline CDR1 and CDR2: LGHNA and YSLEER. V shed 0 bases and J 7 bases; nucleotides not matched to a gene: 3.

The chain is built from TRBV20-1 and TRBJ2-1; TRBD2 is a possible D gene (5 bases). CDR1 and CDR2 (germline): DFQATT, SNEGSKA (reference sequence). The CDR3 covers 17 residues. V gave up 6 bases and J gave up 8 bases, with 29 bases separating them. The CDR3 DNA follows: TGCAGTGCCAGTAACTCCCCCCAGCGTCCACCCGGGGATGAGCAGTTCTTC. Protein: CSASNSPQRPPGDEQFF.

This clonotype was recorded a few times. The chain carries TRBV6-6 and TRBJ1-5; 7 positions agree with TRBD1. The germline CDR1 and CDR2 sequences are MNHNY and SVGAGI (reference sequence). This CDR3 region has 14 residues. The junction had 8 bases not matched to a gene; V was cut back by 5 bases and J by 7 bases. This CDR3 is CASSRTGWNQPQHF. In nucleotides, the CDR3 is TGTGCCAGCAGTCGGACAGGATGGAACCAGCCCCAGCATTTT.

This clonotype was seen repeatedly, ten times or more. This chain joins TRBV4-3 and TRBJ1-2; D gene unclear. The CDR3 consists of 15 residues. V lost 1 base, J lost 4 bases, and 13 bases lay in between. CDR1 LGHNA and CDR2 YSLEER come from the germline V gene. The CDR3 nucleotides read TGCGCCAGCAGCCAAGTAGGAGGGTCCCTCTATGGCTACACCTTC. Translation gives CASSQVGGSLYGYTF.

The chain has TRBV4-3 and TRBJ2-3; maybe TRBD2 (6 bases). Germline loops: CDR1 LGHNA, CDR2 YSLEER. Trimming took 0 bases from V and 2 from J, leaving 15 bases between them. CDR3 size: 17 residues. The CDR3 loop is CASSQDWQGLPTDTQYF. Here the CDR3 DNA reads TGCGCCAGCAGCCAAGATTGGCAGGGACTCCCCACAGATACGCAGTATTTT.

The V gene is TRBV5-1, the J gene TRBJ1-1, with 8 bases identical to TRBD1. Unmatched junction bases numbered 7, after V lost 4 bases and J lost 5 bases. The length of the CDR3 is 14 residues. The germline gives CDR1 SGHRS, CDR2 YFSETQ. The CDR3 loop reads CASSDNRGRTEAFF. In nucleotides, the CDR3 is TGCGCCAGCAGCGACAACAGGGGGAGGACTGAAGCTTTCTTT.